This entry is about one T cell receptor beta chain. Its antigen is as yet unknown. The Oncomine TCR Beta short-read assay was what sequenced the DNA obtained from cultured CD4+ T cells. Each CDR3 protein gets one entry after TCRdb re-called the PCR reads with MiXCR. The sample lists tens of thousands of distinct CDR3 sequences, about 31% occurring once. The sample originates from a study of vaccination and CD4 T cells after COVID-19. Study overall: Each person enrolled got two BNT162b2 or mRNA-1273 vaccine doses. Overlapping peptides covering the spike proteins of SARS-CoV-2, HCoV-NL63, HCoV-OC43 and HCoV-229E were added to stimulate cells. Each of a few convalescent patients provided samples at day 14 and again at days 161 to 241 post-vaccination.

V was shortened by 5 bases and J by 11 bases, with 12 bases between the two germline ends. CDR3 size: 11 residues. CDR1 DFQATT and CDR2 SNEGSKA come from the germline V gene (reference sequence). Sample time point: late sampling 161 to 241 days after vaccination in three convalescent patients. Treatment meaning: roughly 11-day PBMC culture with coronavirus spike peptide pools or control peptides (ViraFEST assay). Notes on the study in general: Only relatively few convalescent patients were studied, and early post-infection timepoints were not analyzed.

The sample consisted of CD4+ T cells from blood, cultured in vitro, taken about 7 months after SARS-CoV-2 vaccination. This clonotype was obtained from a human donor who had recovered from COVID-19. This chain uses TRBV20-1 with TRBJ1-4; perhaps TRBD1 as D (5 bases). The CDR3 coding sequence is TGCAGTGCTGAACGGGGGGGTAAACTGTTTTTT. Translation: CSAERGGKLFF.